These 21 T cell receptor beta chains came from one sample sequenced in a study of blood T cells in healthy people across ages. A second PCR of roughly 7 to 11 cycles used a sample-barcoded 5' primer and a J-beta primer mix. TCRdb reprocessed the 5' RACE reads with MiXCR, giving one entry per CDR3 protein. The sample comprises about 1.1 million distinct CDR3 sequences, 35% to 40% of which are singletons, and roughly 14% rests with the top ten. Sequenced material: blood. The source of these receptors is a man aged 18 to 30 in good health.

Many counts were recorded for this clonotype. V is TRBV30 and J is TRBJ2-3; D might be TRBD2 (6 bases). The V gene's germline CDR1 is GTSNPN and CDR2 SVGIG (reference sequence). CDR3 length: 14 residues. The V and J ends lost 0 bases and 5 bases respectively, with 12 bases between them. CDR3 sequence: CAWSVGGTGDTQYF. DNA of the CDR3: TGTGCCTGGAGTGTGGGAGGAACTGGAGATACGCAGTATTTT. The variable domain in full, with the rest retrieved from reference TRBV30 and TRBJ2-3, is SQTIHQWPATLVQPVGSPLSLECTVEGTSNPNLYWYRQAAGRGLQLLFYSVGIGQISSEVPQNLSASRPQDRQFILSSKKLLLSDSGFYLCAWSVGGTGDTQYFGPGTRLTVL.

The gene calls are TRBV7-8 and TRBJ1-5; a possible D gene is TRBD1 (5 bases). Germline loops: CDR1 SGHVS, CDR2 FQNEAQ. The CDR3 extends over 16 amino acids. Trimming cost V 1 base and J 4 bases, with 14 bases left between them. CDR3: CASSLVRGRRNQPQHF. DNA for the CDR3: TGTGCCAGCAGCTTAGTTCGGGGCCGCCGTAATCAGCCCCAGCATTTT.

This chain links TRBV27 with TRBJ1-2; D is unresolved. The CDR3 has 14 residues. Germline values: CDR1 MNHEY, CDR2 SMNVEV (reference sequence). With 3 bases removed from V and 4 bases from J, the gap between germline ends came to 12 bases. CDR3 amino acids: CASSLFGPPYGYTF. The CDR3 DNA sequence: TGTGCCAGCAGTTTGTTCGGACCGCCCTATGGCTACACCTTC.

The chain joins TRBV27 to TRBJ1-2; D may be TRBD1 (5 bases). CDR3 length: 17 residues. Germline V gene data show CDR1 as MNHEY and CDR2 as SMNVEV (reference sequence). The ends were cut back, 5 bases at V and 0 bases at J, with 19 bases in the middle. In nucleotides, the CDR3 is TGTGCCAGCAGTCTGGACATAGTAGAGGGGACTAACTATGGCTACACCTTC. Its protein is CASSLDIVEGTNYGYTF.

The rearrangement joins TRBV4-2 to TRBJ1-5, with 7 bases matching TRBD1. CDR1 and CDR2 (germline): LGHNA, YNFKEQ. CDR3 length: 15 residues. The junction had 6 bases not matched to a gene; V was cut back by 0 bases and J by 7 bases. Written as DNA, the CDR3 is TGTGCCAGCAGCCAAGAGGTTAAGGGGGCGCAGCCCCAGCATTTT. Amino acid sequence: CASSQEVKGAQPQHF.

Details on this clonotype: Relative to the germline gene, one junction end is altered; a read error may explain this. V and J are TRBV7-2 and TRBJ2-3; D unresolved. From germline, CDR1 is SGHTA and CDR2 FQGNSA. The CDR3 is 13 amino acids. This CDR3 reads CAGSLAVADTQYF. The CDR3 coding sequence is TGTGCCGGCAGCTTAGCTGTGGCAGATACGCAGTATTTT.

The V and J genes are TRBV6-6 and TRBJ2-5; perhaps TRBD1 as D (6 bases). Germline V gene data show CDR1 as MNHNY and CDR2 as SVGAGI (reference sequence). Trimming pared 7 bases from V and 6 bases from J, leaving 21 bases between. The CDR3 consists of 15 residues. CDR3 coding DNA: TGTGCCAGCACAGAAACAGGGACGACTCAGAAGACCCAGTACTTC. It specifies CASTETGTTQKTQYF.

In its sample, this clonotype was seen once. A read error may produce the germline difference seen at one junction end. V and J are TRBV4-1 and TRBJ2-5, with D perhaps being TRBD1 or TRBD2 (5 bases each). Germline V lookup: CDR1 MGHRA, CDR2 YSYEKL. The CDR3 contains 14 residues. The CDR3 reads CASSQGASRETQYF. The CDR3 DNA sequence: TGCGCTAGCAGCCAAGGGGCTAGCCGAGAGACCCAGTACTTC.

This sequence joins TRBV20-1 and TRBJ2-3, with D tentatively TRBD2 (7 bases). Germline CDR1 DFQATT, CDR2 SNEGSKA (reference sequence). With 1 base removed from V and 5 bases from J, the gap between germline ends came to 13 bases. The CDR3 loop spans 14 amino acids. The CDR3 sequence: CSARVAGARDTQYF. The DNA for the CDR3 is TGCAGTGCTAGAGTTGCGGGGGCAAGAGATACGCAGTATTTT.

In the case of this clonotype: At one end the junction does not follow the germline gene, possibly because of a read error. Here the CDR3 reads CAGSVVCGRHSNRPQHF. CDR3 nucleotide sequence: TGTGCCGGCAGCGTAGTCTGCGGACGACATAGCAATCGGCCCCAGCATTTT. The chain uses TRBV9 and TRBJ1-5; D unclear. The CDR3 is made up of 17 amino acids. Germline V lookup: CDR1 SGDLS, CDR2 YYNGEE.

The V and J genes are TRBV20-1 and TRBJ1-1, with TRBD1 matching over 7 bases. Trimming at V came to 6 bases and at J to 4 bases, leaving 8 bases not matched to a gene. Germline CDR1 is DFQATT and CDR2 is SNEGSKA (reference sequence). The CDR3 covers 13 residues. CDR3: CSAIDHRGTEAFF. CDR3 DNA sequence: TGCAGTGCCATAGACCACAGGGGCACTGAAGCTTTCTTT.

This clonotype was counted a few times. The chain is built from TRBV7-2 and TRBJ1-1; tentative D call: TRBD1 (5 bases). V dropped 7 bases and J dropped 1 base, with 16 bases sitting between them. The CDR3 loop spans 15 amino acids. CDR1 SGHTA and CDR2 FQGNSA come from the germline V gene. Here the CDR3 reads CASTKGGATNTEAFF. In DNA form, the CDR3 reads TGTGCCAGCACCAAAGGTGGGGCAACGAACACTGAAGCTTTCTTT.

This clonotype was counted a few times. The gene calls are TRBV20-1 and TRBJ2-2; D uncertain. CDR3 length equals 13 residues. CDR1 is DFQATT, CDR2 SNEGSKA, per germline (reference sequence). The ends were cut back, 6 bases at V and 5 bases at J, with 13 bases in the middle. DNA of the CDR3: TGCAGTGCGAGAACGGTGGGGACCGGGGAGCTGTTTTTT. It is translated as CSARTVGTGELFF.

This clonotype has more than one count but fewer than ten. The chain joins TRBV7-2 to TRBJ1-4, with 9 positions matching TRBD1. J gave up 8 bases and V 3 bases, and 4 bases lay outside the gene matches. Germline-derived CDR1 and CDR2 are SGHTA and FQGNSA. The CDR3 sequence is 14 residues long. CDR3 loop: CASSLDRGLEKLFF. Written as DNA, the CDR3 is TGTGCCAGCAGCTTGGACAGGGGACTAGAAAAACTGTTTTTT.

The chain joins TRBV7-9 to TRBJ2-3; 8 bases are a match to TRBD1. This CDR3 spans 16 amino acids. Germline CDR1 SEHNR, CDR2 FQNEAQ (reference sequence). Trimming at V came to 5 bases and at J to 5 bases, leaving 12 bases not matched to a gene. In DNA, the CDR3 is TGTGCCAGCAGCCCTCGGACAGGGTGGGATGAAGATACGCAGTATTTT. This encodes CASSPRTGWDEDTQYF.

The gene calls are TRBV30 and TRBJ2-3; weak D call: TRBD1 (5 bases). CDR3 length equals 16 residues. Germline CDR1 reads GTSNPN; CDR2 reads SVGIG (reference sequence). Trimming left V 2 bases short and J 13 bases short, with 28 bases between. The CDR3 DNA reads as TGTGCCTGGAGTACACCGAGGATGGGGCACCCGTATCGGGAGTATTTT. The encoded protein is CAWSTPRMGHPYREYF.

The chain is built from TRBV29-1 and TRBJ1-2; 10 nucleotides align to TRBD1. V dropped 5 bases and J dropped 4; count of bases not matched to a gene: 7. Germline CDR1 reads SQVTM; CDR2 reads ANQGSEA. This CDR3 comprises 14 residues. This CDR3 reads CSVFETGGIYGYTF. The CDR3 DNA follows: TGCAGCGTTTTCGAGACAGGGGGCATCTATGGCTACACCTTC.

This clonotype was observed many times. In DNA form, the CDR3 reads TGTGCCAGCAGCGTAACCCCAGGAAGGGTAAACAATGAGCAGTTCTTC. This codes for CASSVTPGRVNNEQFF. The chain carries TRBV9 and TRBJ2-1, with D unresolved. Germline assignment: CDR1 SGDLS and CDR2 YYNGEE. Trimming removed 1 base from V and 5 bases from J, with 16 bases in between. This CDR3 is built from 16 residues.

This chain's CDR3 is CASSLGNYGGTNEKLFF. Here the CDR3 DNA reads TGTGCCAGCAGCTTGGGCAACTACGGGGGGACTAATGAAAAACTGTTTTTT. The rearrangement links TRBV5-5 to TRBJ1-4, with D tentatively TRBD1 (5 bases). The CDR3 is made up of 17 amino acids. In germline, CDR1 is SGHKS, CDR2 YYEKEE (reference sequence). The V and J ends lost 0 bases and 2 bases respectively, with 14 bases between them.

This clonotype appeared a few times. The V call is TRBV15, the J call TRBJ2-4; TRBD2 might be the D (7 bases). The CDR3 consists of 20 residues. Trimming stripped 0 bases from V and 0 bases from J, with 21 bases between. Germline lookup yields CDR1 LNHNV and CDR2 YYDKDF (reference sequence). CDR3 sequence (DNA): TGTGCCACCAGCAGAGATCACGGCGGGGGCCCGATTAGAGCCAAAAACATTCAGTACTTC. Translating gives CATSRDHGGGPIRAKNIQYF.

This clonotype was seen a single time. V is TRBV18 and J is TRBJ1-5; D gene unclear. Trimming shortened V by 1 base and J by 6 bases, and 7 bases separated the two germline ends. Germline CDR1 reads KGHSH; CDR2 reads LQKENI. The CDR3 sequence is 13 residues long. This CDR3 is CASSPLSSQPQHF. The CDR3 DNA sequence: TGTGCCAGCTCACCACTTTCCAGTCAGCCCCAGCATTTT.